The rows below give T cell receptor beta chains drawn from one sample of a study of T cells in Graves' hyperthyroidism and ophthalmopathy. TCRdb recomputed calls from the multiplex PCR reads with MiXCR, one row per CDR3 protein. The sample has about 840,000 distinct CDR3 sequences; 38% are singletons. Material for sequencing was blood. These receptors came from a young man with Graves' hyperthyroidism. CDR3s leave out the opening cysteine and the closing phenylalanine or tryptophan. Only some rows state a clone size, as once, few, many or a class for expanded clones.

J gene | V gene | clone size | CDR3 protein
TRBJ1-5 | TRBV24-1 | many | ATSDWHRLGYSNQPQH
TRBJ2-5 | TRBV2 | . | ASSLSVDGFGETQY
TRBJ1-1 | TRBV19 | many | ASSMKRHTEAF
TRBJ2-7 | TRBV27 | . | ASSLWGTDTSYEQY
TRBJ2-7 | TRBV29-1 | . | SVRRGDYEQY
TRBJ1-1 | TRBV12-3/TRBV12-4 | . | ASSLNWGRANTEAF
TRBJ1-2 | TRBV29-1 | . | SADRGGHGYT
TRBJ2-5 | TRBV10-3 | once | AISESRGENQPQY
TRBJ1-4 | TRBV5-1 | . | ASSWTDSATNEKLF
TRBJ1-5 | TRBV12-3/TRBV12-4 | . | ASSPTVNQSQH
TRBJ2-7 | TRBV7-8 | many | ASSIRDGREQY
TRBJ2-7 | TRBV2 | . | ASSEAMLAGRY
TRBJ1-1 | TRBV19 | many | ASSILRDTEAF
TRBJ1-2 | TRBV12-3/TRBV12-4 | few | ASSLNSGQSGYT
TRBJ1-5 | TRBV4-1 | . | ASSQVLQKDQPQH
TRBJ1-1 | TRBV7-9 | few | ASSKGAGSPEAF
TRBJ1-5 | TRBV7-2 | many | ASSLGQRNQPQH
TRBJ1-1 | TRBV12-3/TRBV12-4 | few | ASSLIPGETEAF
TRBJ2-7 | TRBV12-3/TRBV12-4 | few | ASSPRTGGPYEQY
TRBJ1-4 | TRBV15 | . | ATSRDLRGATNEKLF
TRBJ2-5 | TRBV29-1 | many | SVEDRGPKPRETQY
TRBJ2-5 | TRBV9 | . | ASSVDPRSETQY
TRBJ2-2 | TRBV14 | . | ASSHFRGAGGTGELF
TRBJ2-7 | TRBV20-1 | many | SATRQYEQY
TRBJ2-5 | TRBV29-1 | many | SVMDSGGRETQY
TRBJ2-7 | TRBV10-3 | many | AISGGPSGYEQY
TRBJ1-3 | TRBV20-1 | . | SARVAAGNTIY
TRBJ1-2 | TRBV7-9 | few | ASSPPTRGVANYGYT
TRBJ2-5 | TRBV19 | few | ASSPLRGNVQETQY
TRBJ1-6 | TRBV2 | many | ASSEFNSYNSPLH
TRBJ1-1 | TRBV2 | . | ASSYGSDTEAF
TRBJ1-6 | TRBV19 | . | ASRQDGSSYNSPLH
TRBJ1-2 | TRBV7-2 | many | ASSFHRGGYGYT
TRBJ1-1 | TRBV9 | once | ACSVEAPEAF
TRBJ1-1 | TRBV29-1 | . | SQDESTGEAF
TRBJ1-1 | TRBV4-1 | few | ASSHPGGEAF
TRBJ1-1 | TRBV5-1 | . | ASSLEGDRGTEAF